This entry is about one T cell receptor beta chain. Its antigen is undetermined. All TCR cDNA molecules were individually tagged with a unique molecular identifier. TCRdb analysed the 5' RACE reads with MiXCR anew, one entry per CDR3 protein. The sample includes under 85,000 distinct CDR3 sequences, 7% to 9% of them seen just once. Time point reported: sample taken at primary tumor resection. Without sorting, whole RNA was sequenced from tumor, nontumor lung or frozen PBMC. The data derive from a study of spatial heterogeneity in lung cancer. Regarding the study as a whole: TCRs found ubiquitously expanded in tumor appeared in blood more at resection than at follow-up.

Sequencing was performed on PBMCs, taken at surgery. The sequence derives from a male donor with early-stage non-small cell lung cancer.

The CDR3 region has the DNA TGTGCCAGCAGCCCCGACGGTGTAACCTACGAGCAGTACTTC. Translating gives CASSPDGVTYEQYF. The genes are TRBV5-4 and TRBJ2-7; D is unclear. The ends were cut back, 4 bases at V and 2 bases at J, with 13 bases in the middle. The V gene's germline CDR1 is SGHNT and CDR2 YYREEE (reference sequence). This CDR3 has 14 residues.